This T cell receptor beta chain was recorded in a study of OX40 agonist ivuxolimab in advanced cancers. Overall study context: Dose-escalation patients' cancers were hepatocellular carcinoma, melanoma, renal cell or head and neck cancer.

The assay was immunoSEQ multiplex PCR, and TCRdb's table has in-frame clones only and misses some. The sample lists over 50,000 clones; 86% were seen once. Trimming pared 5 bases from V and 1 base from J, leaving 17 bases between. The CDR3 loop spans 16 amino acids. From germline, CDR1 is LNHDA and CDR2 SQIVND (reference sequence). The clonotype comes from an adult with an advanced solid tumor such as melanoma, head and neck, liver or kidney cancer. This chain links TRBV19 with TRBJ2-5; a possible D gene is TRBD1 (6 bases). Source: CD4+ or CD8+ T cells sorted from blood, taken in a trial of the OX40 agonist ivuxolimab. The CDR3 coding sequence is TGTGCCAGTAGTTCTTTTTGGGACACGTCCCAAGAGACCCAGTACTTC. Translated: CASSSFWDTSQETQYF.